This T cell receptor (beta chain) is from a study of T cell responses to AZD1222 COVID-19 vaccine. The study, taken as a whole, reports: Donors were chiefly white British, with a greater number of females, and clonal diversity was perhaps underestimated.

Libraries were prepared by immunoSEQ multiplex PCR; TCRdb keeps only in-frame clonotypes and omits some of them. There are 200,000 or so clones in the sample; approximately 95% occur only once, and over 0.95% lies in the top ten. Per the germline V gene, CDR1 is SGHRS and CDR2 is YFSETQ. Trimming cost V 1 base and J 2 bases; bases outside gene matches: 5. This CDR3 has 15 residues. For this clone: What it binds is not known.

The rearrangement uses TRBV5-1 and TRBJ1-2, with 7 bases that match TRBD1. The sequencing here drew on peripheral blood, taken 28 days after the second AZD1222 dose. The clonotype comes from an adult who received the AZD1222 COVID-19 vaccine. The CDR3 sequence is CASSLRGQRNYGYTF. In DNA form, the CDR3 reads TGCGCCAGCAGCTTGCGGGGACAGCGCAACTATGGCTACACCTTC.